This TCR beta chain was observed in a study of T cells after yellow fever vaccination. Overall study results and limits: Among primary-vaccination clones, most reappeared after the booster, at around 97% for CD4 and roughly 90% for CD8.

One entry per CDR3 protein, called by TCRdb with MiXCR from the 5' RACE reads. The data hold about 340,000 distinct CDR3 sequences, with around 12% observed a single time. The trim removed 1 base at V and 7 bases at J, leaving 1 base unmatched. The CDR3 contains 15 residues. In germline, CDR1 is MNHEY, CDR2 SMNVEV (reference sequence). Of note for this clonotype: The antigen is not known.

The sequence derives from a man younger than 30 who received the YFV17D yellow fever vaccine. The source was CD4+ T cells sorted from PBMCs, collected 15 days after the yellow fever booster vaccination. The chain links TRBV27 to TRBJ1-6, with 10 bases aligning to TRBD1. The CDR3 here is CASSLWDRGNSPLHF. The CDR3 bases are TGTGCCAGCAGTTTATGGGACAGGGGCAATTCACCCCTCCACTTT.